The 4 T cell receptor beta chains presented below share a single source sample, sequenced in a study of CD8 T cells in ankylosing spondylitis. Study-wide results and limits: Fewer than ten highly homologous variants made up a TCR beta motif that seemed to typify ankylosing spondylitis blood.

No cognate antigen is known for these TCRs. TCRdb analysed the 5' RACE reads with MiXCR anew, one entry per CDR3 protein. This sample has fewer than 750,000 distinct CDR3 sequences; around 20% occur once, and the top ten carry around 19%. Material for sequencing was blood, either unsorted or a sorted T cell fraction (not recorded which). The receptors originated from a male donor with ankylosing spondylitis.

This rearrangement joins TRBV7-2 to TRBJ2-7, with D maybe TRBD1 (5 bases). Trimming stripped 6 bases from V and 7 bases from J, with 13 bases between. Looked up from germline, CDR1 is SGHTA and CDR2 is FQGNSA. CDR3 length equals 12 residues. The CDR3: CASSDPGAEQYF. The DNA of the CDR3 is TGTGCCAGCAGTGACCCTGGGGCTGAGCAGTACTTC.

This chain uses TRBV28 with TRBJ2-3, with D unclear. The CDR3 covers 12 residues. Germline V gene data show CDR1 as MDHEN and CDR2 as SYDVKM. Between the trimmed V and J ends, which lost 7 bases and 4 bases, there was a span of 9 bases. CDR3: CASTPSSDTQYF. In nucleotides, the CDR3 is TGTGCCAGCACCCCCAGTTCAGATACGCAGTATTTT. Filled out from reference TRBV28 and TRBJ2-3, the complete variable domain reads DVKVTQSSRYLVKRTGEKVFLECVQDMDHENMFWYRQDPGLGLRLIYFSYDVKMKEKGDIPEGYSVSREKKERFSLILESASTNQTSMYLCASTPSSDTQYFGPGTRLTVL.

The V gene is TRBV12-3 or TRBV12-4, the J gene TRBJ2-7; 8 nucleotides align to TRBD1. V gave up 5 bases and J gave up 4 bases; unmatched junction bases: 10. The CDR3 runs 15 residues. In DNA form, the CDR3 reads TGTGCCAGCAGTGACCGGGACAGGAGCTTTTACGAGCAGTACTTC. Translated, it gives CASSDRDRSFYEQYF.

There are a few counts of this clonotype. The V call is TRBV9, the J call TRBJ2-1; TRBD2 matches at 10 bases. The junction had 9 bases not matched to a gene; V was cut back by 0 bases and J by 9 bases. CDR1 and CDR2 from the germline V gene are SGDLS and YYNGEE. This CDR3 is 16 amino acids long. This CDR3 reads CASSVATAGGHTEQFF. CDR3 DNA: TGTGCCAGCAGCGTAGCTACAGCGGGGGGGCACACTGAGCAGTTCTTC.